This TCR beta chain comes out of a study of identical twins. Study-level findings and limits: Alpha sequences that were out-of-frame and twin-shared showed an excess of low generation probability.

A single record per CDR3 protein comes from TCRdb applying MiXCR to the 5' RACE reads. The sample shows 500,000 to 600,000 distinct CDR3 sequences, around 20% of them seen only once. Note on this clonotype: Its target is unknown.

These records were also assigned to another study, of T cells expressing NK-cell markers. That source reports: Nothing established the HCMV specificity of expanded NKG2C+ T cell clones.

The receptor was isolated from a woman younger than 35 in good health. The sample comprised CD4+ T cells sorted from blood.

In DNA form, the CDR3 reads TGTGCCAGCAGCTACGGCAGGGTATATGGCTACACCTTC. Its protein is CASSYGRVYGYTF. V gene TRBV7-2 combines with J gene TRBJ1-2, with D possibly matching TRBD1 (5 bases). Trimming removed 4 bases from V and 5 bases from J, with 11 bases in between. The CDR3 has 13 residues. Germline values: CDR1 SGHTA, CDR2 FQGNSA. The full variable domain, with the rest looked up from reference TRBV7-2 and TRBJ1-2, is GAGVSQSPSNKVTEKGKDVELRCDPISGHTALYWYRQSLGQGLEFLIYFQGNSAPDKSGLPSDRFSAERTGGSVSTLTIQRTQQEDSAVYLCASSYGRVYGYTFGSGTRLTVV.